This TCR beta chain was retrieved from a study of read filtering for tumor transcriptome and immune sequencing. Study background: About 8 patients were R-ISS I, roughly 17 were R-ISS II, 6 or 7 were R-ISS III. After DNase treatment, RNA was made into whole-transcriptome libraries. RNA-seq yielded only about 75 to 1,300 TCR reads, IR-seq about 4.05 to 11 million.

Germline CDR1 is MNHNS and CDR2 is SASEGT. Trimming pared 5 bases from V and 0 bases from J, leaving 10 bases between. The CDR3 spans 14 residues. Sampling of bone marrow took place during active disease in every patient. This library used around 400 ng RNA and molecular barcoded adaptors spanning alpha/delta and beta/gamma chains. In TCRdb, the reads were re-called with MiXCR into one record per CDR3 protein. The repertoire has about 130,000 distinct CDR3 sequences, about an eighth of them found once; the top ten carry 9.5% to 11%. This clonotype was observed a handful of times. This receptor was taken from a donor over 35 with multiple myeloma. The rearrangement uses TRBV6-1 and TRBJ2-5; D remains unclear. The sequencing input was a population of CD138-negative cells sorted from bone marrow. The CDR3 here is CASSPGRYQETQYF. In DNA, the CDR3 is TGTGCCAGCAGTCCCGGACGGTACCAAGAGACCCAGTACTTC.